One and the same sample provided the 10 T cell receptor beta chains below, sequenced in a study of untreated major depressive disorder. Data came from immunoSEQ multiplex PCR; TCRdb stores just in-frame clones and leaves some out. The sample lists over 20,000 clones; about 87% were seen once. The sequencing sample was made of CD4+ T cells from PBMCs. Receptor source: a woman younger than 45 in good health.

This sequence joins TRBV7-9 and TRBJ2-7, with 7 bases fitting TRBD1. This CDR3 has 13 amino acids. The germline V gene has CDR1 SEHNR and CDR2 FQNEAQ (reference sequence). Trimming at V came to 7 bases and at J to 2 bases, leaving 5 bases not matched to a gene. CDR3 protein: CASTRDSTYEQYF. In nucleotides, the CDR3 is TGTGCCAGCACCCGGGACAGCACCTACGAGCAGTACTTC.

The rearrangement links TRBV13 to TRBJ2-7; the D is unclear. This CDR3 is 14 amino acids long. The germline CDR1 and CDR2 sequences are PRHDT and FYEKMQ (reference sequence). Trimming removed 0 bases at V and 1 base at J, with 7 bases between. Here the CDR3 reads CASSLGPVSYEQYF. As DNA, the CDR3 is TGTGCCAGCAGCTTAGGCCCAGTATCCTACGAGCAGTACTTC.

This clone occurred a few times. The chain combines TRBV10-3 with TRBJ2-2, with TRBD1 matching 10 bases. This CDR3 region has 15 residues. Germline CDR1 reads ENHRY; CDR2 reads SYGVKD. With V trimmed by 6 bases and J by 3 bases, 4 bases remained unmatched. Here the CDR3 reads CAIRPGQGYTGELFF. The CDR3 DNA reads TGTGCCATCAGGCCGGGACAGGGGTACACCGGGGAGCTGTTTTTT.

This chain connects TRBV19 to TRBJ1-5; 10 bases align to TRBD1. Trimming at V came to 6 bases and at J to 2 bases, leaving 16 bases not matched to a gene. Germline V CDR1 and CDR2: LNHDA, SQIVND (reference sequence). CDR3 size: 19 residues. Written as DNA, the CDR3 is TGTGCCAGTAGCAAGACAGGGGGCCGGGTATTCTTCGGCAATCAGCCCCAGCATTTT. Amino acid sequence: CASSKTGGRVFFGNQPQHF.

This clone has a single count. The genes are TRBV13 and TRBJ2-1, with 9 bases matching TRBD2. Germline CDR1 and CDR2: PRHDT and FYEKMQ (reference sequence). Germline trimming cut 5 bases from V and 6 bases from J; bases unmatched to any gene: 8. The CDR3 has 15 amino acids. CDR3 sequence: CASSTTGLALNEQFF. The DNA of the CDR3 is TGTGCCAGCAGCACTACTGGACTAGCGCTCAATGAGCAGTTCTTC.

The chain is built from TRBV28 and TRBJ2-7, with D unresolved. Trimming pared 2 bases from V and 4 bases from J, leaving 6 bases between. The V gene's germline CDR1 is MDHEN and CDR2 SYDVKM. This CDR3 is built from 12 residues. The CDR3 reads CASSLQRYEQYF. Here the CDR3 DNA reads TGTGCCAGCAGTTTACAGAGATACGAGCAGTACTTC.

The chain uses TRBV10-2 and TRBJ1-1, with D perhaps matching TRBD1 (5 bases). The CDR3 is made up of 14 amino acids. Between the trimmed V and J ends, which lost 6 bases and 6 bases, there was a span of 17 bases. Looked up from germline, CDR1 is WSHSY and CDR2 is SAAADI. The CDR3 reads CASSRFGGEAEAFF. The CDR3 DNA is TGCGCCAGCAGCCGGTTCGGGGGGGAGGCTGAAGCTTTCTTT.

The chain recombines TRBV19 with TRBJ1-6; 10 bases match TRBD1. The junction had 6 bases not matched to a gene; V was cut back by 9 bases and J by 10 bases. From germline, CDR1 is LNHDA and CDR2 SQIVND (reference sequence). CDR3 length: 13 residues. This CDR3 is CASSGTGESPLHF. CDR3 coding DNA: TGTGCCAGCTCCGGGACAGGGGAATCACCCCTCCACTTT. Supplemented by reference TRBV19 and TRBJ1-6, the full variable domain reads DGGITQSPKYLFRKEGQNVTLSCEQNLNHDAMYWYRQDPGQGLRLIYYSQIVNDFQKGDIAEGYSVSREKKESFPLTVTSAQKNPTAFYLCASSGTGESPLHFGNGTRLTVT.

CDR3 loop: CASSRSGTGKHEQYF. The CDR3, as DNA: TGTGCCAGCAGTAGATCCGGGACAGGGAAACACGAGCAGTACTTC. This rearrangement joins TRBV25-1 to TRBJ2-7, with 9 bases aligning to TRBD1. Per germline, CDR1 MGHDK and CDR2 SYGVNS. This CDR3 comprises 15 residues. Trimming took 5 bases from V and 5 from J; bases not matched to a gene: 10.

CDR3 protein: CASRRDSLETQYF. CDR3 coding DNA: TGTGCCAGCAGACGGGACAGCCTAGAGACCCAGTACTTC. The chain combines TRBV4-2 with TRBJ2-5, with 7 bases that match TRBD1. Germline loops: CDR1 LGHNA, CDR2 YNFKEQ. Trimming at V came to 6 bases and at J to 4 bases, leaving 5 bases not matched to a gene. The CDR3 has 13 amino acids.